A single sample gave rise to the 5 T cell receptor beta chains below, sequenced in a study of cytomegalovirus exposure and HLA in healthy donors. With 60 Vbeta and 13 Jbeta primers, the PCR was carried out. Profiled with immunoSEQ multiplex PCR; TCRdb holds only in-frame clones, not every one. This specimen shows 120,000 to 150,000 clones; the ten leading clones hold about 2.3%. The sequencing input was PBMCs. These receptors came from a woman younger than 30 in good health and CMV-seronegative.

On this clone: The same CDR3 arises from other DNA sequences in this sample as well. This chain joins TRBV7-2 and TRBJ1-5; TRBD1 aligns across 11 bases. Germline CDR1 is SGHTA and CDR2 is FQGNSA. The J segment lost 5 bases and the V segment lost 1 base, leaving 1 base of the junction unmatched. The CDR3 length is 15 residues. CDR3: CASSLGTGGHQPQHF. In nucleotides, the CDR3 is TGTGCCAGCAGCTTAGGGACAGGGGGCCATCAGCCCCAGCATTTT.

The chain joins TRBV5-5 to TRBJ2-7, with 14 bases that match TRBD2. The CDR3 spans 17 residues. Germline-derived CDR1 and CDR2 are SGHKS and YYEKEE (reference sequence). Trimming at V came to 2 bases and at J to 4 bases, leaving 8 bases not matched to a gene. CDR3 loop: CASSFRGTSGSPYEQYF. For the CDR3, the DNA is TGTGCCAGCAGCTTCAGAGGGACTAGCGGGAGTCCATACGAGCAGTACTTC.

V and J are TRBV23-1 and TRBJ2-4; TRBD2 matches 7 bases. TRBV23-1 is designated an ORF whose function remains uncertain. The CDR3 runs 14 residues. V lost 2 bases and J lost 8; bases outside the gene matches: 6. The CDR3 is CASSQMRAGDIQYF. CDR3 nucleotides: TGCGCCAGCAGTCAAATGAGGGCGGGAGACATTCAGTACTTC.

The rearrangement joins TRBV29-1 to TRBJ2-1; D is perhaps TRBD2 (5 bases). Germline CDR1 is SQVTM and CDR2 is ANQGSEA. The CDR3 extends over 12 amino acids. Deletions cut 4 bases from V and 7 bases from J, with 11 bases between. Written as DNA, the CDR3 is TGCAGCGTTGGAGGGAGCAAGAATGAGCAGTTCTTC. Its protein is CSVGGSKNEQFF.

The rearrangement joins TRBV27 to TRBJ1-5; 7 nucleotides align to TRBD1. The CDR3 has 16 amino acids. The V segment lost 5 bases and the J segment 1 base; nucleotides outside the gene matches: 8. The germline V gene encodes CDR1 MNHEY and CDR2 SMNVEV (reference sequence). The CDR3 spells CASSPGQVGSNQPQHF. CDR3 coding DNA: TGTGCCAGCAGTCCTGGACAGGTTGGGAGCAATCAGCCCCAGCATTTT.